These 18 T cell receptor beta chains were all obtained from the same sample, sequenced in a study of OX40 agonist ivuxolimab in advanced cancers. Method: immunoSEQ multiplex PCR; TCRdb's copy keeps in-frame clones and lacks some. The repertoire holds about 67,000 clones, with 91% as singletons. Sequences were derived from CD4+ or CD8+ T cells sorted from blood, sampled in a trial of the OX40 agonist ivuxolimab. The receptor source for this set is an adult with an advanced solid tumor such as melanoma, head and neck, liver or kidney cancer.

The V call is TRBV7-9, the J call TRBJ2-2; 8 bases agree with TRBD2. Germline trimming cut 5 bases from V and 0 bases from J; bases unmatched to any gene: 5. The CDR3 runs to 16 residues. CDR1 is SEHNR and CDR2 is FQNEAQ in the germline V gene (reference sequence). The CDR3 bases are TGTGCCAGCAGCCCGCGGGGGGCCGCGAACACCGGGGAGCTGTTTTTT. It codes for CASSPRGAANTGELFF.

V and J are TRBV5-1 and TRBJ1-3; no clear D. V was shortened by 4 bases and J by 4 bases, with 12 bases between the two germline ends. The CDR3 length is 14 residues. Germline lookup yields CDR1 SGHRS and CDR2 YFSETQ. CDR3 nucleotides: TGCGCCAGCAGCCGAGAGGCGGGGGGAAACACCATATATTTT. Translated, it gives CASSREAGGNTIYF.

The J gene is TRBJ2-1, the V gene TRBV5-1, with 11 nucleotides matching TRBD2. Germline V gene data show CDR1 as SGHRS and CDR2 as YFSETQ. The junction had 4 bases not matched to a gene; V was cut back by 4 bases and J by 4 bases. The CDR3 spans 15 residues. The CDR3 bases are TGCGCCAGCAGCCCCGGACTAGCGGGTTACAATGAGCAGTTCTTC. Amino acids: CASSPGLAGYNEQFF. Full variable domain (rest looked up from reference TRBV5-1 and TRBJ2-1): KAGVTQTPRYLIKTRGQQVTLSCSPISGHRSVSWYQQTPGQGLQFLFEYFSETQRNKGNFPGRFSGRQFSNSRSEMNVSTLELGDSALYLCASSPGLAGYNEQFFGPGTRLTVL.

This clone was recorded only once. The V gene is TRBV18, the J gene TRBJ2-6, with D possibly matching TRBD2 (6 bases). Germline V gene data show CDR1 as KGHSH and CDR2 as LQKENI. The V end was cut by 8 bases, the J end by 0 bases, with 11 bases between. This CDR3 contains 15 residues. Here the CDR3 DNA reads TGTGCCAGCGTCGGACTAAACTCTGGGGCCAACGTCCTGACTTTC. It translates to CASVGLNSGANVLTF.

V is TRBV6-6 and J is TRBJ1-2; maybe TRBD1 (6 bases). The CDR3 spans 14 residues. Trimming pared 2 bases from V and 6 bases from J, leaving 13 bases between. CDR1 is MNHNY, CDR2 SVGAGI, per germline (reference sequence). CDR3 bases: TGTGCCAGCAGTTACCGGGAAACAGGGAATGGCTACACCTTC. As protein: CASSYRETGNGYTF.

This chain links TRBV25-1 with TRBJ1-4; TRBD1 might be the D (5 bases). CDR3 size: 14 residues. CDR1 MGHDK and CDR2 SYGVNS come from the germline V gene. Between the trimmed V and J ends, which lost 5 bases and 1 base, there was a span of 8 bases. The DNA for the CDR3 is TGTGCCAGCAGTATTGGGGGAACTAATGAAAAACTGTTTTTT. Its protein is CASSIGGTNEKLFF.

A few counts support this clone. This rearrangement joins TRBV7-8 to TRBJ1-5; 11 bases fit TRBD1. J gave up 7 bases and V 1 base, and 6 bases lay outside the gene matches. CDR1 is SGHVS, CDR2 FQNEAQ, per germline. This CDR3 is built from 16 residues. The CDR3 coding sequence is TGTGCCAGCAGCTTAGGCGGACAGGGGGCCCCCCAGCCCCAGCATTTT. The encoded protein is CASSLGGQGAPQPQHF.

The gene calls are TRBV10-3 and TRBJ1-3, with D uncertain. V was shortened by 9 bases and J by 4 bases, with 10 bases between the two germline ends. The CDR3 is made up of 12 amino acids. Germline V gives CDR1 ENHRY, CDR2 SYGVKD. The CDR3 DNA reads as TGTGCCATTTCGTGGCGCGGAAACACCATATATTTT. This encodes CAISWRGNTIYF.

The chain joins TRBV5-1 to TRBJ2-3; D remains ambiguous. Germline V gene lookup returns CDR1 SGHRS and CDR2 YFSETQ. The germline V and J ends were trimmed by 4 bases and 3 bases, with 15 bases remaining between them. The CDR3 loop spans 15 amino acids. CDR3 sequence (DNA): TGCGCCAGCAGCCCCCCTGCCCAGATGACAGATACGCAGTATTTT. This codes for CASSPPAQMTDTQYF.

The V gene is TRBV6-5, the J gene TRBJ2-3, with 13 bases identical to TRBD2. V was pared by 7 bases and J by 5 bases, with 6 bases of the junction left unmatched. This CDR3 spans 15 amino acids. Germline CDR1 reads MNHEY; CDR2 reads SVGAGI. The CDR3 DNA follows: TGTGCCAGCACGACTAGCGGGAGGTCCGGAGATACGCAGTATTTT. As protein: CASTTSGRSGDTQYF.

The CDR3 sequence is CASSDGTSGSNEQFF. The CDR3 DNA is TGCGCCAGCAGCGATGGGACTAGCGGGAGCAATGAGCAGTTCTTC. The rearrangement uses TRBV5-1 and TRBJ2-1, with 14 bases identical to TRBD2. Germline loops: CDR1 SGHRS, CDR2 YFSETQ. The length of the CDR3 is 15 residues. The ends lost 4 bases at V and 6 bases at J; junction bases unmatched: 3.

V and J are TRBV7-2 and TRBJ2-7; 7 bases are shared with TRBD2. Germline-derived CDR1 and CDR2 are SGHTA and FQGNSA. The CDR3 has 16 amino acids. V gave up 2 bases and J gave up 1 base; unmatched junction bases: 8. DNA of the CDR3: TGTGCCAGCAGCTTATTTCCAGCGGGAACTTCCTACGAGCAGTACTTC. Translated, it gives CASSLFPAGTSYEQYF. Combining the CDR3 with reference TRBV7-2 and TRBJ2-7 gives the whole variable domain GAGVSQSPSNKVTEKGKDVELRCDPISGHTALYWYRQSLGQGLEFLIYFQGNSAPDKSGLPSDRFSAERTGGSVSTLTIQRTQQEDSAVYLCASSLFPAGTSYEQYFGPGTRLTVT.

This chain connects TRBV5-6 to TRBJ1-5, with D maybe TRBD1 (5 bases). Between the trimmed V and J ends, which lost 3 bases and 4 bases, there was a span of 17 bases. There are 16 residues in the CDR3. Germline CDR1 reads SGHDT; CDR2 reads YYEEEE. CDR3 sequence reads: CASSSLRDGQNQPQHF. The CDR3, as DNA: TGTGCCAGCAGCTCTCTGAGGGACGGCCAGAATCAGCCCCAGCATTTT.

The rearrangement joins TRBV7-9 to TRBJ2-1; 14 nucleotides match TRBD2. The junction had 5 bases not matched to a gene; V was cut back by 4 bases and J by 3 bases. The CDR3 consists of 17 residues. The V gene's germline CDR1 is SEHNR and CDR2 FQNEAQ (reference sequence). Here the CDR3 DNA reads TGTGCCAGCAGCTCTCTGACTAGCGGGAGGGTCTACAATGAGCAGTTCTTC. Residues: CASSSLTSGRVYNEQFF. Drawing the rest from reference TRBV7-9 and TRBJ2-1, the complete variable domain is DTGVSQNPRHKITKRGQNVTFRCDPISEHNRLYWYRQTLGQGPEFLTYFQNEAQLEKSRLLSDRFSAERPKGSFSTLEIQRTEQGDSAMYLCASSSLTSGRVYNEQFFGPGTRLTVL.

The V and J genes are TRBV11-2 and TRBJ2-1; a possible D gene is TRBD2 (5 bases). The length of the CDR3 is 14 residues. Germline V CDR1 and CDR2: SGHAT, FQNNGV. Trimming removed 4 bases at V and 6 bases at J, with 13 bases between. CDR3 residues: CASSSGRRSNEQFF. For the CDR3, the DNA is TGTGCCAGCAGCTCCGGTCGGAGGAGCAATGAGCAGTTCTTC.

This clone has more than one count but fewer than ten. The CDR3 spells CAISEQGAGNTIYF. The CDR3 nucleotides read TGTGCCATCAGTGAACAGGGGGCTGGAAACACCATATATTTT. The V gene is TRBV10-3, the J gene TRBJ1-3; 8 bases are shared with TRBD1. The J segment lost 2 bases and the V segment lost 3 bases, leaving 0 bases of the junction unmatched. CDR3 length: 14 amino acids. Germline CDR1 is ENHRY and CDR2 is SYGVKD.

The chain links TRBV30 to TRBJ1-6, with TRBD1 identical over 11 bases. The V gene end was trimmed by 3 bases and the J gene end by 3 bases; junction bases not matched to a gene: 7. Germline CDR1 reads GTSNPN; CDR2 reads SVGIG (reference sequence). The CDR3 is 17 amino acids. The CDR3 region has the DNA TGTGCCTGGAGCCCCGGGACAGGGGGGTTCTATAATTCACCCCTCCACTTT. The encoded protein is CAWSPGTGGFYNSPLHF.

The chain recombines TRBV6-6 with TRBJ2-3; the match to TRBD1 covers 11 bases. This CDR3 has 15 residues. Trimming removed 5 bases from V and 3 bases from J; junction bases left unmatched: 4. Germline-derived CDR1 and CDR2 are MNHNY and SVGAGI (reference sequence). Here the CDR3 DNA reads TGTGCCAGCAGTCCGGGACAGGGGGTAACAGATACGCAGTATTTT. Residues: CASSPGQGVTDTQYF.